A few counts support the clone carrying this T cell receptor beta chain. Isolation yielded PBMCs, at least 7 million per sample, in every case. Trimming took off 0 bases at V and 8 bases at J, with 16 bases between the two ends. This CDR3 has 15 residues. Germline-derived CDR1 and CDR2 are LGHDT and YNNKEL (reference sequence). Through a sample-barcoded 5' primer and a J-beta primer mix, a second PCR was run for about 7 to 12 cycles. TCRdb reprocessed the 5' RACE reads via MiXCR and lists one record per CDR3 protein. Here the sample spans 800,000 to 950,000 distinct CDR3 sequences, roughly 29% being singletons. This entry belongs to a study of blood T cells in healthy people across ages. These data also featured in a second study, about T cells of mothers and their children.

The TCR comes from a woman in her forties in good health. Sequencing used blood. This chain connects TRBV3-1 to TRBJ1-1, with a weak D call TRBD1 (6 bases). In DNA form, the CDR3 reads TGTGCCAGCAGCCAAGATCTTTCGACAGGCGGAGAAGCTTTCTTT. Amino acids: CASSQDLSTGGEAFF.